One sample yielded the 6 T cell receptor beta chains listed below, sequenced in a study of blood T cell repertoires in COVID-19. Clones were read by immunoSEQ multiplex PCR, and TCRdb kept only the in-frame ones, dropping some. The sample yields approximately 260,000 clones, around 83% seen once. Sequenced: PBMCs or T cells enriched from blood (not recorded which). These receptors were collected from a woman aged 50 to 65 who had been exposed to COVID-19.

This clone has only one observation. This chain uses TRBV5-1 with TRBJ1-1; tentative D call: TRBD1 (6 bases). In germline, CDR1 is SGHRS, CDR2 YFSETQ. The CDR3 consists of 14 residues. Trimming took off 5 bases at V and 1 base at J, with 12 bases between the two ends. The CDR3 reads CASRLIGGNTEAFF. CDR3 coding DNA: TGCGCCAGCAGACTAATAGGGGGGAACACTGAAGCTTTCTTT. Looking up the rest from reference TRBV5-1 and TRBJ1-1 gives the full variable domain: KAGVTQTPRYLIKTRGQQVTLSCSPISGHRSVSWYQQTPGQGLQFLFEYFSETQRNKGNFPGRFSGRQFSNSRSEMNVSTLELGDSALYLCASRLIGGNTEAFFGQGTRLTVV.

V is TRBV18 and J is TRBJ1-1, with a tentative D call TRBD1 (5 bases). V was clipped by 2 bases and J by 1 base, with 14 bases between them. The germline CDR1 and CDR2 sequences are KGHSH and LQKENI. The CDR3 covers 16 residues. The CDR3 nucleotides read TGTGCCAGCTCACCAGCCCCGCGGGACCCGAACACTGAAGCTTTCTTT. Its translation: CASSPAPRDPNTEAFF.

Written as DNA, the CDR3 is TGTGCCAGCAGCGCACAGGGGACCGGAAACACCATATATTTT. This encodes CASSAQGTGNTIYF. V usage is TRBV5-6 and J usage is TRBJ1-3; 7 bases map to TRBD1. CDR1 and CDR2 from the germline V gene are SGHDT and YYEEEE. The CDR3 spans 14 residues. The V segment lost 4 bases and the J segment 4 bases; nucleotides outside the gene matches: 5.

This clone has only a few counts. The CDR3 sequence is CASSPHRVLSYEQYF. The CDR3 region has the DNA TGTGCCAGCAGCCCGCACAGGGTTTTATCCTACGAGCAGTACTTC. The V gene is TRBV5-8, the J gene TRBJ2-7; TRBD1 might be the D (6 bases). The germline V and J ends were trimmed by 4 bases and 1 base, with 15 bases remaining between them. The CDR3 length is 15 residues. Germline V gene data show CDR1 as SGHTS and CDR2 as YDEGEE.

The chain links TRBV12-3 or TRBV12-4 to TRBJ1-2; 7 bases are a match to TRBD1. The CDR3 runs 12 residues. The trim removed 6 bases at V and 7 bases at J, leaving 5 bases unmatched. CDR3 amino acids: CASSLNRGGYTF. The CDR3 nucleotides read TGTGCCAGCAGCCTCAACAGGGGTGGCTACACCTTC.

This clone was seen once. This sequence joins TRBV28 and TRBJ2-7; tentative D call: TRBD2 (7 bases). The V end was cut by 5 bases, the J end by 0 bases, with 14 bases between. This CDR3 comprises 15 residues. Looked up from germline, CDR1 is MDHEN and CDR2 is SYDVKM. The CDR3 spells CASSVVRGASYEQYF. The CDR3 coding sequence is TGTGCCAGCAGTGTCGTTCGGGGGGCCTCCTACGAGCAGTACTTC.